The clone carrying this TCR beta chain was picked up many times. This specimen belongs to a study of identical twins. One entry per CDR3 protein, called by TCRdb with MiXCR from the 5' RACE reads. The sample comprises just over 450,000 distinct CDR3 sequences, 14% of which are singletons, and around 0.52% rests with the top ten. The CDR3 contains 18 residues. Germline V gene data show CDR1 as DFQATT and CDR2 as SNEGSKA (reference sequence). The J segment lost 0 bases and the V segment lost 2 bases, leaving 11 bases of the junction unmatched. These same records also appear under a second study, on yellow fever vaccine responses in identical twins.

V gene TRBV20-1 combines with J gene TRBJ1-5; 9 bases map to TRBD1. The TCR originated in a woman between 18 and 29 years old in good health. The sequencing sample was made of CD4+ T cells sorted from blood. CDR3 loop: CSARRHRTGDNSNQPQHF. The CDR3 bases are TGCAGTGCTAGACGCCATCGGACAGGGGATAATAGCAATCAGCCCCAGCATTTT.